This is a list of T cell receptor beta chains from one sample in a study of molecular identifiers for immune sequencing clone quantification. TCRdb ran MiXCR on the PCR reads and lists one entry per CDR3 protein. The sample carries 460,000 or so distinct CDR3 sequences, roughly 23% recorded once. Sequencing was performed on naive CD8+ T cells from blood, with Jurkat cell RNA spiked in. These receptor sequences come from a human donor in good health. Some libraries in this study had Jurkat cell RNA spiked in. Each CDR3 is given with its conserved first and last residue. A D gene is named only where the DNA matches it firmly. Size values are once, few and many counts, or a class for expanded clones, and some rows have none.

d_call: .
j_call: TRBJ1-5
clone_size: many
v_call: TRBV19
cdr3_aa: CASSIRGVGQPQHF
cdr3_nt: TGTGCCAGTAGTATTCGGGGAGTTGGGCAGCCCCAGCATTTT

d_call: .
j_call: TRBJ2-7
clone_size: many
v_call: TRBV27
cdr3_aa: CASRTSWGEQYF
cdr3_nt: TGTGCCAGCAGAACCTCCTGGGGCGAGCAGTACTTC

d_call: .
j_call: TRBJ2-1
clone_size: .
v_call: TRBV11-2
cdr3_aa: CASSPWTAKYEQFF
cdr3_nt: TGTGCCAGCAGCCCTTGGACAGCCAAATACGAGCAGTTCTTC

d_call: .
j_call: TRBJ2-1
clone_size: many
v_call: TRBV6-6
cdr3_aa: CASSYEAPRDEQFF
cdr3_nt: TGTGCCAGCAGTTACGAGGCCCCCAGGGATGAGCAGTTCTTC

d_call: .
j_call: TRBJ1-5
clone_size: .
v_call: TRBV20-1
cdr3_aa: CSARDVVNHSNQPQHF
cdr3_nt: TGCAGTGCTAGAGATGTAGTCAATCATAGCAATCAGCCCCAGCATTTT

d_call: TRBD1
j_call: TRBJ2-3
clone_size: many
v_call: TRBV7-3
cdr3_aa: CASSLRTGTDTDTQYF
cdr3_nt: TGTGCCAGCAGCTTAAGGACAGGGACAGACACAGATACGCAGTATTTT

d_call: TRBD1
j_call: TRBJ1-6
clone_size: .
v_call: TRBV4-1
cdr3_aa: CASSGTGDLGNSPLHF
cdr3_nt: TGCGCCAGCAGTGGGACAGGGGACTTAGGTAATTCACCCCTCCACTTT

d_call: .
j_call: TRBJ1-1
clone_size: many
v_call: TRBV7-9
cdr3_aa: CASSSPSRNTEAFF
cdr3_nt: TGTGCCAGCAGCTCTCCCTCGCGAAACACTGAAGCTTTCTTT

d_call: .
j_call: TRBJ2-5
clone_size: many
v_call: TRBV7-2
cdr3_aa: CASSSRGQSYQETQYF
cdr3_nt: TGTGCCAGCAGCTCGAGGGGTCAGAGTTATCAAGAGACCCAGTACTTC

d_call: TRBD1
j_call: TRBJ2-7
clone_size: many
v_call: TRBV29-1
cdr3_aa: CSAEGAETYEQYF
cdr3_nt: TGCAGCGCCGAGGGGGCAGAGACCTACGAGCAGTACTTC

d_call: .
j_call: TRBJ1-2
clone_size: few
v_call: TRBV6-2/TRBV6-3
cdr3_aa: CASSYRTYGYTF
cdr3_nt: TGTGCCAGCAGTTACCGCACCTATGGCTACACCTTC

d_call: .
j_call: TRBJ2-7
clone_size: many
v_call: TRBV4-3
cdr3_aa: CASSQAEAHEQYF
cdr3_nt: TGCGCCAGCAGCCAAGCTGAGGCCCACGAGCAGTACTTC

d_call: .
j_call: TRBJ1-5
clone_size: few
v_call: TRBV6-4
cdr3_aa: CARENRDNQPQHF
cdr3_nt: TGTGCCAGGGAGAACAGAGACAATCAGCCCCAGCATTTT

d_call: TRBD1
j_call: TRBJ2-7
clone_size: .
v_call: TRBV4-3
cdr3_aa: CASSQDRGQAISYEQYF
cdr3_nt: TGCGCCAGCAGCCAAGATCGCGGACAGGCGATCTCCTACGAGCAGTACTTC

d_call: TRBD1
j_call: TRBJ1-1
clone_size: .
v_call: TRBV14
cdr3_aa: CASSQAGGHTEAFF
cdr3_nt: TGTGCCAGCAGCCAGGCAGGGGGCCACACTGAAGCTTTCTTT

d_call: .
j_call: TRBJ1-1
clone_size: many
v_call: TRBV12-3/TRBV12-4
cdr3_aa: CASRPVGGHDTEAFF
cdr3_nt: TGTGCCAGCAGGCCGGTCGGGGGGCATGACACTGAAGCTTTCTTT

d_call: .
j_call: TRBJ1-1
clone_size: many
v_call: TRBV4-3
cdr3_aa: CASSQDGVNRAFEAFF
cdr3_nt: TGCGCCAGCAGCCAAGATGGAGTGAATAGGGCTTTTGAAGCTTTCTTT

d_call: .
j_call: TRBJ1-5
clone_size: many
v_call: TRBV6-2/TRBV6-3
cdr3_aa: CASSYPRGGQDQPQHF
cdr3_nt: TGTGCCAGCAGTTACCCGCGGGGGGGGCAGGATCAGCCCCAGCATTTT

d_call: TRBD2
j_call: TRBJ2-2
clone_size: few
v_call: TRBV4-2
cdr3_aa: CASSPLAGAQSGELFF
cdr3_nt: TGTGCCAGCAGCCCTCTAGCGGGAGCACAATCCGGGGAGCTGTTTTTT

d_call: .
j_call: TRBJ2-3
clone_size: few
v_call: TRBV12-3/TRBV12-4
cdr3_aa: CASSLARAASTDTQYF
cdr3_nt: TGTGCCAGCAGTTTGGCTAGGGCGGCCAGCACAGATACGCAGTATTTT

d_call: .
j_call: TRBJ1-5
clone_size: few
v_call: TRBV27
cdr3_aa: CASKGQGEGGNQPQHF
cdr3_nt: TGTGCCAGCAAGGGACAAGGGGAGGGCGGCAATCAGCCCCAGCATTTT

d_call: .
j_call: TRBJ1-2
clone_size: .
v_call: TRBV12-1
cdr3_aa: CASSPQTDYYGYTF
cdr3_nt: TGTGCCAGCAGCCCCCAAACTGATTACTATGGCTACACCTTC

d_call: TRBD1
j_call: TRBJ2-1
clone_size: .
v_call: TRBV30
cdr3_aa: CAWRYRGAYNEQFF
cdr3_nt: TGTGCCTGGAGGTACAGGGGGGCTTACAATGAGCAGTTCTTC

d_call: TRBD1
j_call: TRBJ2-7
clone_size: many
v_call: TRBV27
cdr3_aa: CASRRTGTDEQYF
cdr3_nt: TGTGCCAGCAGGAGGACAGGGACGGACGAGCAGTACTTC

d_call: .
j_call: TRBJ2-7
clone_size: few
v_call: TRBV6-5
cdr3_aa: CASSYRTSAGFYEQYF
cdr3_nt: TGTGCCAGCAGTTACCGAACATCTGCAGGGTTTTACGAGCAGTACTTC

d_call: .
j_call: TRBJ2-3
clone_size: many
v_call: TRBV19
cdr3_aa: CACTGVSTDTQYF
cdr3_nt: TGTGCCTGTACGGGAGTTAGCACAGATACGCAGTATTTT

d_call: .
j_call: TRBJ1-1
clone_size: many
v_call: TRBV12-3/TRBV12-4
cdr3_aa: CASRPTTDGQAFF
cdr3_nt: TGTGCCAGCAGACCGACTACCGACGGGCAAGCTTTCTTT

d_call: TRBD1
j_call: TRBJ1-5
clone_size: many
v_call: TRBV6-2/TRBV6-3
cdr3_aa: CASSYHPAGGQPQHF
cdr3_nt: TGTGCCAGCAGTTATCACCCCGCAGGGGGTCAGCCCCAGCATTTT

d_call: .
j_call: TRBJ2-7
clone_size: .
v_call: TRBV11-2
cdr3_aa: CASTLEASSYYEQYF
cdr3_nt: TGTGCCAGCACCTTAGAAGCTAGCTCTTACTACGAGCAGTACTTC

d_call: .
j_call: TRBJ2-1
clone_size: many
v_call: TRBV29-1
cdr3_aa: CSATPPVGEQFF
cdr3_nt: TGCAGCGCAACCCCGCCGGTGGGGGAGCAGTTCTTC

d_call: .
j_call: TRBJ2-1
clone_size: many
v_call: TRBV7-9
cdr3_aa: CASSTTGTGNEQFF
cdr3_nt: TGTGCCAGCAGCACGACAGGGACTGGCAATGAGCAGTTCTTC

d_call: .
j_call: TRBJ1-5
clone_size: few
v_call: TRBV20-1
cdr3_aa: CSARELLRGSNQPRHF
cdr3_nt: TGCAGTGCTAGAGAACTCCTTCGGGGCAGCAATCAGCCCCGGCATTTT

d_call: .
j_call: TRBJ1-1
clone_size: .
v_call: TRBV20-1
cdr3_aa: CSARPRGALWTEAFF
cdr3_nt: TGCAGTGCTAGACCGAGGGGGGCTTTGTGGACTGAAGCTTTCTTT

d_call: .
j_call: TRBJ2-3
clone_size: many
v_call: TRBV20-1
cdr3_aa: CSARDPVGTDTQYF
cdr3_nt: TGCAGTGCTAGAGATCCTGTCGGCACAGATACGCAGTATTTT

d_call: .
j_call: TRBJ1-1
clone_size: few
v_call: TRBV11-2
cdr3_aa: CASSLDDPSWNTEAFF
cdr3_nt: TGTGCCAGCAGCTTAGATGATCCGAGTTGGAACACTGAAGCTTTCTTT

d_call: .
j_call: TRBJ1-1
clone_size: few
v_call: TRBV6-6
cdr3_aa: CASSYSYWAEAFF
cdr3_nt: TGTGCCAGCAGTTACTCGTATTGGGCTGAAGCTTTCTTT

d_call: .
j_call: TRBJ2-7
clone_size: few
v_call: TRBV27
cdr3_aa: CASSFFGREWYEQYF
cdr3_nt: TGTGCCAGCAGTTTTTTTGGCAGGGAATGGTACGAGCAGTACTTC

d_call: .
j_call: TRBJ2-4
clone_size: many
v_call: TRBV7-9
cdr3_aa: CASSLVAENIQYF
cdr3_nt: TGTGCCAGCAGCTTAGTGGCTGAGAACATTCAGTACTTC

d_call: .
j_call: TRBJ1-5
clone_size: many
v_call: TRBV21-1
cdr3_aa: CASPTLPQHF
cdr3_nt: TGTGCCAGCCCCACCCTGCCCCAGCATTTT

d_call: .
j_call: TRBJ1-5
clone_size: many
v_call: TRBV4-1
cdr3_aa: CASSQAGRDQPQHF
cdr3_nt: TGCGCCAGCAGCCAAGCGGGCAGGGACCAGCCCCAGCATTTT

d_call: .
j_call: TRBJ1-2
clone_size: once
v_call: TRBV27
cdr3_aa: CASSLVGVNYGYTF
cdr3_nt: TGTGCCAGCAGTTTAGTGGGGGTGAACTATGGCTACACCTTC

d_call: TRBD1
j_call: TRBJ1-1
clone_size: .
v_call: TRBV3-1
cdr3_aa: CASSVTGFMNTEAFF
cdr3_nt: TGTGCCAGCAGCGTGACAGGGTTCATGAACACTGAAGCTTTCTTT

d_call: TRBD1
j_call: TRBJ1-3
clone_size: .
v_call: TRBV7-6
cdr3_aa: CASSLGQGPKAGNTIYF
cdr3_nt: TGTGCCAGCAGCTTAGGACAGGGGCCGAAGGCTGGAAACACCATATATTTT

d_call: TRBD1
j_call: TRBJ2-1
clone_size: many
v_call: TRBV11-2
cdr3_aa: CASSRVGGANSYNEQFF
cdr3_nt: TGTGCCAGCAGCCGCGTAGGGGGCGCGAATTCCTACAATGAGCAGTTCTTC